This entry lists 23 T cell receptor beta chains sequenced from one sample in a study of lymphopenia after photon versus proton radiotherapy. Repertoires were generated with immunoSEQ multiplex PCR, while TCRdb's copy carries only in-frame clones and drops some. The sample lists 65,000 to 90,000 clones, around 92% occurring once. The sample here was peripheral blood, taken from a patient treated with photon-based radiotherapy. The receptors stem from a woman aged 40 to 50 with cholangiocarcinoma.

This clone was counted a single time. The chain is built from TRBV27 and TRBJ2-1; D remains ambiguous. Between the trimmed V and J ends, which lost 9 bases and 3 bases, there was a span of 18 bases. This CDR3 has 15 amino acids. Germline loops: CDR1 MNHEY, CDR2 SMNVEV (reference sequence). The CDR3 nucleotides read TGTGCCAGTTCCGCGGACCACTGGAGCTACAATGAGCAGTTCTTC. It is translated as CASSADHWSYNEQFF.

This sequence joins TRBV30 and TRBJ2-7; D possibly corresponds to TRBD1 (6 bases). V gave up 2 bases and J gave up 5 bases, with 16 bases separating them. CDR3 size: 14 residues. The V gene's germline CDR1 is GTSNPN and CDR2 SVGIG (reference sequence). The CDR3 nucleotides are TGTGCCTGGAGTCGGGACATTGGCCTCAACGAGCAGTACTTC. It codes for CAWSRDIGLNEQYF.

This chain connects TRBV2 to TRBJ2-1, with D maybe TRBD2 (6 bases). V shed 2 bases and J shed 8 bases, with 13 bases lying between them. The CDR3 is made up of 14 amino acids. Germline CDR1 reads SNHLY; CDR2 reads FYNNEI. DNA for the CDR3: TGTGCCAGCAGTGAAACGGGAGTTCGGGATGAGCAGTTCTTC. It yields the protein CASSETGVRDEQFF.

The chain combines TRBV10-3 with TRBJ1-2; 8 nucleotides align to TRBD1. The junction had 3 bases not matched to a gene; V was cut back by 9 bases and J by 0 bases. Germline CDR1 reads ENHRY; CDR2 reads SYGVKD. The CDR3 loop spans 13 amino acids. The CDR3 nucleotides are TGTGCCATAGGGACAGGCCCTAACTATGGCTACACCTTC. It is translated as CAIGTGPNYGYTF.

This clone was seen once. The V and J genes are TRBV6-5 and TRBJ2-2; D is possibly TRBD1 (6 bases). This CDR3 has 15 residues. Trimming cost V 0 bases and J 8 bases, with 13 bases left between them. Per germline, CDR1 MNHEY and CDR2 SVGAGI. Here the CDR3 DNA reads TGTGCCAGCAGTTACTCGACGGGACACCAAGGGGAGCTGTTTTTT. Translation gives CASSYSTGHQGELFF.

The chain employs TRBV30 and TRBJ2-7; tentatively, D is TRBD2 (6 bases). There are 14 residues in the CDR3. CDR1 and CDR2 from the germline V gene are GTSNPN and SVGIG (reference sequence). V lost 3 bases and J 5 bases, leaving 17 bases between the germline ends. The CDR3 coding sequence is TGTGCCTGGAGGTCAGGTGGGGGACTCCACGAGCAGTACTTC. This translates into CAWRSGGGLHEQYF.

This clone has more than one count but fewer than ten. The J gene is TRBJ1-2, the V gene TRBV7-9; D is possibly TRBD1 (6 bases). This CDR3 has 14 residues. Germline V CDR1 and CDR2: SEHNR, FQNEAQ (reference sequence). Trimming removed 4 bases at V and 3 bases at J, with 12 bases between. This CDR3 is CASSSTGKDYGYTF. CDR3 nucleotide sequence: TGTGCCAGCAGCTCGACAGGAAAGGACTATGGCTACACCTTC. Full variable domain (outside the CDR3, taken from reference TRBV7-9 and TRBJ1-2): DTGVSQNPRHKITKRGQNVTFRCDPISEHNRLYWYRQTLGQGPEFLTYFQNEAQLEKSRLLSDRFSAERPKGSFSTLEIQRTEQGDSAMYLCASSSTGKDYGYTFGSGTRLTVV.

This chain links TRBV7-3 with TRBJ2-3; D gene ambiguous. This CDR3 contains 18 residues. V was trimmed by 6 bases and J by 4 bases, leaving 26 bases between them. Germline V CDR1 and CDR2: SGHTA, FQGTGA. As DNA, the CDR3 is TGTGCCAGCAGAGTCACGAGGACCGGTCCCTCCGACTCAGATACGCAGTATTTT. Amino acid sequence: CASRVTRTGPSDSDTQYF.

The chain is built from TRBV19 and TRBJ2-1; D uncertain. This CDR3 contains 14 residues. Deletions cut 2 bases from V and 7 bases from J, with 12 bases between. Looked up from germline, CDR1 is LNHDA and CDR2 is SQIVND (reference sequence). The DNA for the CDR3 is TGTGCCAGTAGTATAAAGTCCCTCTGGAATGAGCAGTTCTTC. It yields the protein CASSIKSLWNEQFF.

This rearrangement joins TRBV5-1 to TRBJ2-5; unclear D gene. The germline V gene encodes CDR1 SGHRS and CDR2 YFSETQ. The V and J ends lost 4 bases and 4 bases respectively, with 11 bases between them. The CDR3 totals 13 residues. CDR3 residues: CASSNNRRETQYF. The CDR3 DNA reads as TGCGCCAGCAGCAACAACAGAAGAGAGACCCAGTACTTC. The whole variable domain, remainder taken from reference TRBV5-1 and TRBJ2-5, is KAGVTQTPRYLIKTRGQQVTLSCSPISGHRSVSWYQQTPGQGLQFLFEYFSETQRNKGNFPGRFSGRQFSNSRSEMNVSTLELGDSALYLCASSNNRRETQYFGPGTRLLVL.

V gene TRBV5-1 combines with J gene TRBJ2-1; 10 bases fit TRBD2. J gave up 4 bases and V 3 bases, and 4 bases lay outside the gene matches. CDR3 length equals 15 residues. Per the germline V gene, CDR1 is SGHRS and CDR2 is YFSETQ. The CDR3 DNA reads TGCGCCAGCAGCTCCCGGACTAGCGGTTACAATGAGCAGTTCTTC. The encoded protein is CASSSRTSGYNEQFF.

The chain uses TRBV30 and TRBJ2-1, with 7 bases that match TRBD1. The CDR3 loop spans 15 amino acids. Germline CDR1 and CDR2: GTSNPN and SVGIG (reference sequence). V lost 3 bases, J lost 6 bases, and 11 bases stayed unmatched. The CDR3: CAWSAGGAGGNEQFF. As DNA, the CDR3 is TGTGCCTGGAGCGCTGGTGGTGCAGGGGGCAATGAGCAGTTCTTC.

The chain couples TRBV29-1 to TRBJ1-5, with 10 bases identical to TRBD1. V lost 6 bases, J lost 7 bases, and 6 bases stayed unmatched. Germline CDR1 and CDR2: SQVTM and ANQGSEA. The CDR3 has 13 residues. The CDR3 coding sequence is TGCAGCGTCCTCGGACAGGGGGAACAGCCCCAGCATTTT. It translates to CSVLGQGEQPQHF.

This clone was observed a single time. The V call is TRBV27, the J call TRBJ2-6, with D hard to call. Germline V gives CDR1 MNHEY, CDR2 SMNVEV (reference sequence). The CDR3 contains 14 residues. The ends were cut back, 5 bases at V and 2 bases at J, with 7 bases in the middle. Here the CDR3 DNA reads TGTGCCAGCAGTCCCTTTACTGGGGCCAACGTCCTGACTTTC. Protein: CASSPFTGANVLTF. The full variable domain, with the rest looked up from reference TRBV27 and TRBJ2-6, is EAQVTQNPRYLITVTGKKLTVTCSQNMNHEYMSWYRQDPGLGLRQIYYSMNVEVTDKGDVPEGYKVSRKEKRNFPLILESPSPNQTSLYFCASSPFTGANVLTFGAGSRLTVL.

This rearrangement joins TRBV9 to TRBJ1-6; the D gene is possibly TRBD1 (5 bases). Germline assignment: CDR1 SGDLS and CDR2 YYNGEE. Trimming removed 0 bases from V and 0 bases from J, with 13 bases in between. The CDR3 extends over 18 amino acids. CDR3 coding DNA: TGTGCCAGCAGCGTAGACGGGAGGGGAAGCTCCTATAATTCACCCCTCCACTTT. Its translation is CASSVDGRGSSYNSPLHF.

V and J are TRBV2 and TRBJ1-1, with D perhaps TRBD1 (5 bases). V shed 6 bases and J shed 3 bases, with 11 bases lying between them. Germline V gives CDR1 SNHLY, CDR2 FYNNEI. The CDR3 has 13 residues. The CDR3, as DNA: TGTGCCAGCAGGATCCTGGGGGACACTGAAGCTTTCTTT. Amino acids: CASRILGDTEAFF.

The CDR3 bases are TGTGCCAGCAGCTTACTTGCGGGGAAAGAGACCCAGTACTTC. It is translated as CASSLLAGKETQYF. The chain combines TRBV5-6 with TRBJ2-5; D is perhaps TRBD2 (6 bases). V was pared by 2 bases and J by 3 bases, with 11 bases between. CDR3 length: 14 residues. The germline CDR1 and CDR2 sequences are SGHDT and YYEEEE.

The V and J genes are TRBV6-1 and TRBJ1-3; tentative D call: TRBD1 (6 bases). The CDR3 consists of 17 residues. The germline V and J ends were trimmed by 1 base and 7 bases, with 20 bases remaining between them. Germline CDR1 and CDR2: MNHNS and SASEGT. The CDR3 DNA sequence: TGTGCCAGCAGTGAAGGATCCCGGGGGCCGGGGTGGAACACCATATATTTT. The encoded protein is CASSEGSRGPGWNTIYF.

The rearrangement uses TRBV7-9 and TRBJ1-4; 10 bases are a match to TRBD1. Germline CDR1 and CDR2: SEHNR and FQNEAQ (reference sequence). The CDR3 extends over 16 amino acids. Trimming took 4 bases from V and 8 from J; bases not matched to a gene: 10. This CDR3 reads CASSSSRQGAREKLFF. DNA of the CDR3: TGTGCCAGCAGCTCATCCCGACAGGGGGCAAGAGAAAAACTGTTTTTT.

This clone was recorded only once. V gene TRBV10-3 combines with J gene TRBJ1-2, with D maybe TRBD1 (5 bases). Deletions cut 3 bases from V and 0 bases from J, with 11 bases between. The CDR3 runs to 15 residues. Germline V lookup: CDR1 ENHRY, CDR2 SYGVKD. CDR3 sequence: CAISERQGPNYGYTF. CDR3 sequence (DNA): TGTGCCATCAGTGAAAGGCAGGGCCCTAACTATGGCTACACCTTC.

CDR3 DNA sequence: TGTGCCAGCAGCCATGACAGGGATCTAGCCCAGCCCCAGCATTTT. Its translation is CASSHDRDLAQPQHF. This chain uses TRBV27 with TRBJ1-5; the match to TRBD1 covers 7 bases. Germline CDR1 and CDR2: MNHEY and SMNVEV (reference sequence). This CDR3 spans 15 amino acids. Unmatched junction bases numbered 12, after V lost 6 bases and J lost 7 bases.

J is TRBJ2-7 and V is TRBV2, with D perhaps matching TRBD1 (6 bases). The germline gives CDR1 SNHLY, CDR2 FYNNEI. The CDR3 is 15 amino acids. With 6 bases removed from V and 5 bases from J, the gap between germline ends came to 20 bases. The CDR3 sequence: CASRRISERGNEQYF. The CDR3 nucleotides are TGTGCCAGCAGGAGGATTAGCGAAAGGGGGAACGAGCAGTACTTC.

The J gene is TRBJ2-1, the V gene TRBV28; D unclear. CDR3 length: 11 amino acids. V lost 7 bases to trimming and J lost 3 bases, with 4 bases between them. Germline CDR1 is MDHEN and CDR2 is SYDVKM. CDR3 in DNA: TGTGCCAGCACCGACTACAATGAGCAGTTCTTC. This translates into CASTDYNEQFF.